These 13 T cell receptor beta chains were sequenced from one sample in a study of blood T cell repertoires in COVID-19. The method was immunoSEQ multiplex PCR; TCRdb's version includes in-frame clones alone and lacks a portion of them. The sample includes roughly 230,000 clones, 65% to 90% of them seen just once. The sample consisted of peripheral blood. These receptors came from a man aged 50-59 years with COVID-19, enrolled during active disease.

The chain is built from TRBV5-8 and TRBJ1-5; 10 nucleotides align to TRBD1. Germline CDR1 and CDR2: SGHTS and YDEGEE. This CDR3 has 17 residues. J lost 4 bases, V lost 5 bases, and 12 bases had no gene match. The CDR3 DNA reads TGTGCCAGCAGTTCGGGACAGGGGCGACTAAGAAATCAGCCCCAGCATTTT. It yields the protein CASSSGQGRLRNQPQHF.

V is TRBV10-3 and J is TRBJ2-1; no definite D call. V gave up 5 bases and J gave up 0 bases, with 5 bases separating them. The CDR3 is made up of 13 amino acids. The germline CDR1 and CDR2 sequences are ENHRY and SYGVKD. CDR3 in amino acids: CAISLSSYNEQFF. The CDR3, as DNA: TGTGCCATCAGTTTATCCTCCTACAATGAGCAGTTCTTC.

The chain links TRBV10-3 to TRBJ1-2; 7 bases line up with TRBD1. V lost 0 bases, J lost 0 bases, and 1 base stayed unmatched. The CDR3 loop spans 15 amino acids. The germline V gene has CDR1 ENHRY and CDR2 SYGVKD. The CDR3 DNA sequence: TGTGCCATCAGTGAGTCGACAGGGCCTAACTATGGCTACACCTTC. Residues: CAISESTGPNYGYTF.

The V and J genes are TRBV5-5 and TRBJ2-3; a weak D match, TRBD2 (6 bases). V lost 5 bases and J lost 4, with 17 bases in between. Germline V CDR1 and CDR2: SGHKS, YYEKEE (reference sequence). This CDR3 spans 15 amino acids. Written as DNA, the CDR3 is TGTGCCAGCAGGGGAGGTGGACTCGTTCCAGATACGCAGTATTTT. Protein: CASRGGGLVPDTQYF.

This chain joins TRBV7-3 and TRBJ1-6; the match to TRBD1 covers 10 bases. Germline CDR1 SGHTA, CDR2 FQGTGA. The V gene end was trimmed by 5 bases and the J gene end by 9 bases; junction bases not matched to a gene: 7. CDR3 size: 15 residues. Here the CDR3 reads CASSVTGQGTSPLHF. The CDR3 nucleotides are TGTGCCAGCAGCGTTACGGGACAGGGGACTTCACCCCTCCACTTT.

This clone has only one observation. The chain is built from TRBV12-5 and TRBJ1-2, with TRBD1 as a possible D gene (6 bases). The V and J ends lost 1 base and 8 bases respectively, with 8 bases between them. This CDR3 spans 12 amino acids. Germline CDR1 and CDR2: LGHNT and FRNRAP. The CDR3 protein is CASGLAGQGYTF. The CDR3, as DNA: TGTGCTAGTGGTTTGGCCGGACAGGGCTACACCTTC.

This CDR3 is CASSDGGADEQFF. The CDR3 DNA reads TGTGCCAGCAGTGACGGGGGGGCTGATGAGCAGTTCTTC. The chain uses TRBV6-1 and TRBJ2-1; 8 bases are shared with TRBD2. The V segment lost 3 bases and the J segment 8 bases; nucleotides outside the gene matches: 3. The germline V gene has CDR1 MNHNS and CDR2 SASEGT. CDR3 length: 13 amino acids.

A remark on this clone: A much larger clonotype is one base distant, so this may be a read error. The CDR3 loop reads CASSLYGTANTGELFF. CDR3 DNA sequence: TGTGCCAGCAGCTTATACGGGACAGCGAACACCGGGGAGCTGTTTTTT. This chain connects TRBV7-3 to TRBJ2-2; 7 bases line up with TRBD1. J was trimmed by 0 bases and V by 2 bases; bases with no gene match: 3. The V gene's germline CDR1 is SGHTA and CDR2 FQGTGA. The CDR3 totals 16 residues.

The V call is TRBV3-1 (or the pseudogene TRBV3-2), the J call TRBJ1-2; TRBD1 aligns across 9 bases. CDR1 is LGHDT and CDR2 is YNNKEL in the germline V gene (reference sequence). V shed 6 bases, J shed 2 bases, and the junction held 7 bases outside the gene matches. This CDR3 contains 15 residues. This CDR3 is CASRQNRGPNYGYTF. As DNA, the CDR3 is TGTGCCAGCAGACAGAACAGGGGGCCGAACTATGGCTACACCTTC.

The chain has TRBV3-1 (or the pseudogene TRBV3-2) and TRBJ2-6, with 7 bases fitting TRBD1. Germline V gene data show CDR1 as LGHDT and CDR2 as YNNKEL (reference sequence). Trimming at V came to 4 bases and at J to 2 bases, leaving 2 bases not matched to a gene. The CDR3 loop spans 15 amino acids. The CDR3, as DNA: TGTGCCAGCAGCCGACAGGGTGCTGGGGCCAACGTCCTGACTTTC. This encodes CASSRQGAGANVLTF.

The chain carries TRBV5-1 and TRBJ2-5, with D possibly TRBD1 on 5 matching bases. Germline lookup yields CDR1 SGHRS and CDR2 YFSETQ. The CDR3 has 15 residues. Trimming took 4 bases from V and 3 from J, leaving 16 bases between them. The CDR3 is CASSGRASSEETQYF. CDR3 coding DNA: TGCGCCAGCAGCGGCAGGGCAAGTTCCGAAGAGACCCAGTACTTC.

The chain employs TRBV5-1 and TRBJ2-1; TRBD1 might be the D (6 bases). Germline V CDR1 and CDR2: SGHRS, YFSETQ. V lost 0 bases to trimming and J lost 9 bases, with 7 bases between them. CDR3 length: 12 residues. CDR3 region: CASSLGQVEQFF. The CDR3 DNA reads as TGCGCCAGCAGCTTGGGACAGGTTGAGCAGTTCTTC.

The chain recombines TRBV2 with TRBJ2-7; possible D gene TRBD1, 6 bases. V lost 11 bases to trimming and J lost 5 bases, with 16 bases between them. Germline CDR1 reads SNHLY; CDR2 reads FYNNEI. The CDR3 sequence is 12 residues long. The CDR3 sequence: CARGQGHHEQYF. CDR3 sequence (DNA): TGTGCCCGAGGGCAGGGGCACCACGAGCAGTACTTC.